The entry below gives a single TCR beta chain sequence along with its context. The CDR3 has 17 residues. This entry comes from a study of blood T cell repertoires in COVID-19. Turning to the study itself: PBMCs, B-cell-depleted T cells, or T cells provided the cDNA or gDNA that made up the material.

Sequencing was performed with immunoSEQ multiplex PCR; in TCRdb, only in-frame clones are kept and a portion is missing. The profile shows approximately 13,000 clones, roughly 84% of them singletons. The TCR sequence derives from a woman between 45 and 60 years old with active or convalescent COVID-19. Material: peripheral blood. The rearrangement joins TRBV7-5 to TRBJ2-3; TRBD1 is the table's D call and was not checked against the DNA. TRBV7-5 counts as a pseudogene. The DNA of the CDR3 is TGTGCCAGAAGCTCACCGGGACAGGGGGCGCCGACAGATACGCAGTATTTT. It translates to CARSSPGQGAPTDTQYF.